This TCR beta chain was retrieved from a study of blood T cell repertoires in COVID-19. Trimming pared 4 bases from V and 3 bases from J, leaving 10 bases between. The CDR3 extends over 14 amino acids. CDR1 and CDR2 (germline): MGHRA, YSYEKL. Measured with immunoSEQ multiplex PCR; TCRdb has only the in-frame clones, and not every one. This sample has some 110,000 clones; about 70% occur once, and the top ten carry about 0.85%. The chain recombines TRBV4-1 with TRBJ2-1; TRBD2 is a possible D gene (5 bases). The sample was peripheral blood. The receptor's source is a human donor with acute or convalescent COVID-19. The donor label of this sample is uncertain. As DNA, the CDR3 is TGCGCCAGCAGCCTCATAGGGAGCTACAATGAGCAGTTCTTC. Encoded protein: CASSLIGSYNEQFF.